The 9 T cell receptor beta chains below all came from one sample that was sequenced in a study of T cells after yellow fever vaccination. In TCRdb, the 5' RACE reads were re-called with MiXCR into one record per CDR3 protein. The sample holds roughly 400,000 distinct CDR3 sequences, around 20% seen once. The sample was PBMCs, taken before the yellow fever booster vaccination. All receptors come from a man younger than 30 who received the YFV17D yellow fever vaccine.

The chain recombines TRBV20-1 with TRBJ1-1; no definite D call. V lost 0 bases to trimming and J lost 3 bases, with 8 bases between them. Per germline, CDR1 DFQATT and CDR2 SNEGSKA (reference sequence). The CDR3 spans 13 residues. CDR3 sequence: CSARDQTDTEAFF. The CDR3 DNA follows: TGCAGTGCTAGAGATCAGACCGACACTGAAGCTTTCTTT.

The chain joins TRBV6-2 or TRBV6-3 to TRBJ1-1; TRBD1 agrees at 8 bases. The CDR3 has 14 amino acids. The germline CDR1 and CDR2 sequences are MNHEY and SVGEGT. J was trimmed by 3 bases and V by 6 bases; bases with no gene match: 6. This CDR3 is CASSPGTGHTEAFF. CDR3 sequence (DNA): TGTGCCAGCAGCCCCGGGACAGGACACACTGAAGCTTTCTTT.

CDR3 coding DNA: TGTGCCAGCTGCCGGGGGGCGAGCACAGATACGCAGTATTTT. It specifies CASCRGASTDTQYF. The V and J genes are TRBV7-2 and TRBJ2-3; possibly TRBD2 for D (7 bases). There are 14 residues in the CDR3. Trimming removed 8 bases at V and 0 bases at J, with 12 bases between. CDR1 is SGHTA and CDR2 is FQGNSA in the germline V gene.

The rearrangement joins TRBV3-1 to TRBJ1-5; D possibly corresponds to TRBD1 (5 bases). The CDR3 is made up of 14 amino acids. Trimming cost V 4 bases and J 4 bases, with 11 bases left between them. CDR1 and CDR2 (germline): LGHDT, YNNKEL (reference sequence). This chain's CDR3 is CASSPYGGNQPQHF. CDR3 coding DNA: TGTGCCAGCAGCCCATATGGGGGAAATCAGCCCCAGCATTTT. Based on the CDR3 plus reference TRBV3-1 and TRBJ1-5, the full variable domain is DTAVSQTPKYLVTQMGNDKSIKCEQNLGHDTMYWYKQDSKKFLKIMFSYNNKELIINETVPNRFSPKSPDKAHLNLHINSLELGDSAVYFCASSPYGGNQPQHFGDGTRLSIL.

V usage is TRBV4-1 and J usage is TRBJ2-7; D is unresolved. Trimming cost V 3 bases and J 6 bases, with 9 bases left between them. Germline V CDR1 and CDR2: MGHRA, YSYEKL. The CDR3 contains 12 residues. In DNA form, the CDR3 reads TGCGCCAGCAGCCAGGCGGAGAGCGAGCAGTACTTC. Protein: CASSQAESEQYF.

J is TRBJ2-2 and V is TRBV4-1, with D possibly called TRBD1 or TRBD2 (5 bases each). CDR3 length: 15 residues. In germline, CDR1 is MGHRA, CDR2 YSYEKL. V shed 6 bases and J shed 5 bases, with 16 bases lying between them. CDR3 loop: CASRYVGVGTGELFF. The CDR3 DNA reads TGCGCCAGCAGATACGTGGGGGTTGGGACCGGGGAGCTGTTTTTT.

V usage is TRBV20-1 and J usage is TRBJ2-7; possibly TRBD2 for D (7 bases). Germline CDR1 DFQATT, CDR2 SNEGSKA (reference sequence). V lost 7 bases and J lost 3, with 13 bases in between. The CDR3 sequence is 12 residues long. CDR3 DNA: TGCAGTGGAGGGGGGGGCCGCTACGAGCAGTACTTC. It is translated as CSGGGGRYEQYF.

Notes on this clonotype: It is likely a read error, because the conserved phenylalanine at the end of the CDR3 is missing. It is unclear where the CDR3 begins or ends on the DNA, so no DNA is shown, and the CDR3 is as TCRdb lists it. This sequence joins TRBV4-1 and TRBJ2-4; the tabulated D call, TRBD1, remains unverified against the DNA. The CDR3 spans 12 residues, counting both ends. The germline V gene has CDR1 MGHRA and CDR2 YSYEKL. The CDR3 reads CASSLRDRVHLV.

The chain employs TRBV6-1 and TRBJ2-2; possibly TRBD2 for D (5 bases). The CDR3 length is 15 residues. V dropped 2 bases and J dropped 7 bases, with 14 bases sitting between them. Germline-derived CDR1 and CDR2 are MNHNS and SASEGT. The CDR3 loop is CASSEQDRRGGELFF. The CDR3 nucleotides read TGTGCCAGCAGTGAACAGGACCGCCGGGGCGGGGAGCTGTTTTTT.